The source of this T cell receptor beta chain is a study of shared clonotypes between healthy human individuals. Study background: Donors, aged 18 to 49, were a couple of women and a few men. Study-level points and caveats: Few donors limited the genetic and exposure-history diversity represented.

Study donors comprised healthy, HIV-negative adults devoid of recent acute infection or vaccination. PBMC DNA, left unsorted, was sequenced on ten immunoSEQ deep assay plates. Here immunoSEQ multiplex PCR was the method, and the copy in TCRdb shows in-frame clones only, minus some. The data show some 490,000 clones, with 65% to 85% seen just once and about 12% held by the top ten. As concerns this clone: Its antigen is still unknown.

Germline V gene sequence: CDR1 SGHRS, CDR2 YFSETQ. Between the trimmed V and J ends, which lost 1 base and 6 bases, there was a span of 14 bases. This CDR3 contains 15 residues. The receptor was isolated from a woman in her 40s in good health. Some clones in this sample may be carry-over from other donors' samples. The sequencing input was PBMCs. The chain links TRBV5-1 to TRBJ2-1; D not certain. This chain's CDR3 is CASSLTPNPLNEQFF. CDR3 bases: TGCGCCAGCAGCTTGACCCCAAACCCCCTCAATGAGCAGTTCTTC.